These 17 T cell receptor beta chains originate from one sample sequenced in a study of T cells in Graves' hyperthyroidism and ophthalmopathy. What was amplified from RNA transcripts were TCR beta CDR3 regions. First-round RT-PCR of the TCR CDR3 relied on the HTBI primer set. Via MiXCR, TCRdb re-called the multiplex PCR reads, giving one row per CDR3 protein. The repertoire holds 350,000 to 400,000 distinct CDR3 sequences, with 14% to 15% as singletons. Sequencing input: blood. The receptors derive from a woman younger than 45 with Graves' hyperthyroidism.

V and J are TRBV20-1 and TRBJ2-6; D call uncertain. The V gene lost 3 bases and the J gene lost 0 bases, with 9 bases spanning the gap. CDR3 length: 15 amino acids. Germline V lookup: CDR1 DFQATT, CDR2 SNEGSKA (reference sequence). CDR3 amino acids: CSASRHHSGANVLTF. The CDR3 bases are TGCAGTGCTAGTCGACACCACTCTGGGGCCAACGTCCTGACTTTC.

The chain is built from TRBV4-1 and TRBJ2-7, with a possible D match to TRBD2 (5 bases). V lost 0 bases to trimming and J lost 4 bases, with 7 bases between them. Looked up from germline, CDR1 is MGHRA and CDR2 is YSYEKL. This CDR3 has 13 residues. This CDR3 is CASSQDGDYEQYF. CDR3 nucleotides: TGCGCCAGCAGCCAAGACGGGGATTACGAGCAGTACTTC.

This clonotype occurred many times. This chain connects TRBV10-3 to TRBJ2-7; D could derive from TRBD1 or TRBD2 (5 bases each). The germline V and J ends were trimmed by 11 bases and 0 bases, with 17 bases remaining between them. In germline, CDR1 is ENHRY, CDR2 SYGVKD. The CDR3 runs to 14 residues. The CDR3 reads CASIPGPPSYEQYF. The DNA of the CDR3 is TGTGCCTCCATACCGGGACCGCCCTCCTACGAGCAGTACTTC.

About this clonotype: Relative to the germline gene, one junction end is altered; a read error may explain this. This chain connects TRBV18 to TRBJ2-7; 12 positions match TRBD2. Germline V gene data show CDR1 as KGHSH and CDR2 as LQKENI. The CDR3 contains 14 residues. This CDR3 reads CAGSLAGGAGEQYF. For the CDR3, the DNA is TGTGCCGGCTCGCTAGCGGGAGGGGCCGGCGAGCAGTACTTC.

There are many counts of this clonotype. The chain carries TRBV2 and TRBJ1-2; 9 nucleotides line up with TRBD1. Germline V gene lookup returns CDR1 SNHLY and CDR2 FYNNEI. The CDR3 has 15 residues. V lost 4 bases, J lost 7 bases, and 10 bases stayed unmatched. This CDR3 is CASSADRGPLSGYTF. The DNA for the CDR3 is TGTGCCAGCAGTGCGGACAGGGGACCCCTATCTGGCTACACCTTC.

This chain connects TRBV12-3 or TRBV12-4 to TRBJ2-1; D might be TRBD1 or TRBD2, each matching 5 bases. CDR3 length: 13 amino acids. Deletions cut 2 bases from V and 15 bases from J, with 17 bases between. CDR3 nucleotides: TGTGCCAGCAGTTTACTGCAACGGGACCGTCGGTTCTTC. Translated, it gives CASSLLQRDRRFF.

Points on this clonotype: Sequence at one end of the junction differs from germline and may be a read error. The rearrangement joins TRBV28 to TRBJ1-3, with TRBD1 as a possible D gene (6 bases). This CDR3 has 13 amino acids. The germline V gene encodes CDR1 MDHEN and CDR2 SYDVKM. DNA for the CDR3: TGTGCCAGCAGTTTAGGGGGCTTGGACCGCTTCGATTTT. Protein product: CASSLGGLDRFDF.

The chain has TRBV3-1 and TRBJ2-7; no reliable D call. This CDR3 is 13 amino acids long. Trimming cost V 4 bases and J 7 bases, with 14 bases left between them. Germline V gene lookup returns CDR1 LGHDT and CDR2 YNNKEL (reference sequence). The CDR3 reads CASSPDLRWEQYF. The DNA of the CDR3 is TGTGCCAGCAGCCCAGATTTGAGGTGGGAGCAGTACTTC.

CDR3 nucleotide sequence: TGTGCCAGCAGCTTAGCGGGGATGGGGGGTGAGCAGTTCTTC. It yields the protein CASSLAGMGGEQFF. The gene calls are TRBV5-4 and TRBJ2-1; TRBD2 matches 7 bases. Germline-derived CDR1 and CDR2 are SGHNT and YYREEE (reference sequence). Trimming at V came to 2 bases and at J to 9 bases, leaving 8 bases not matched to a gene. The CDR3 consists of 14 residues. The entire variable domain, with the rest obtained from reference TRBV5-4 and TRBJ2-1, is as follows: ETGVTQSPTHLIKTRGQQVTLRCSSQSGHNTVSWYQQALGQGPQFIFQYYREEENGRGNFPPRFSGLQFPNYSSELNVNALELDDSALYLCASSLAGMGGEQFFGPGTRLTVL.

This clonotype was counted only a few times. The rearrangement joins TRBV18 to TRBJ2-7; tentatively, D is TRBD2 (7 bases). There are 20 residues in the CDR3. Germline lookup yields CDR1 KGHSH and CDR2 LQKENI. V dropped 8 bases and J dropped 3 bases, with 35 bases sitting between them. As DNA, the CDR3 is TGTGCCAGCACCTCTGGGGGGGCAGGGGCCAAGGTTGTAAGACGCTACGAGCAGTACTTC. Its translation: CASTSGGAGAKVVRRYEQYF.

This sequence joins TRBV10-3 and TRBJ1-1; D gene unclear. V lost 6 bases to trimming and J lost 2 bases, with 7 bases between them. Germline CDR1 reads ENHRY; CDR2 reads SYGVKD. The CDR3 totals 12 residues. CDR3 DNA: TGTGCCATCAGGGGAGCCAACACTGAAGCTTTCTTT. Translating gives CAIRGANTEAFF.

This clonotype was observed a few times. CDR3 region: CASSLVVGISSRAFF. The CDR3 coding sequence is TGTGCCAGCAGCTTAGTAGTAGGAATCTCATCGCGAGCTTTCTTT. This chain joins TRBV7-2 and TRBJ1-1; D ambiguous. The length of the CDR3 is 15 residues. Germline V gene data show CDR1 as SGHTA and CDR2 as FQGNSA. With 1 base removed from V and 10 bases from J, the gap between germline ends came to 19 bases.

This clonotype occurred many times. The CDR3 region is CASSSRGSNPYGYTF. The CDR3 nucleotides read TGTGCCAGCAGCTCCCGAGGCAGCAATCCCTATGGCTACACCTTC. The chain employs TRBV11-2 and TRBJ1-2; the D is unclear. From germline, CDR1 is SGHAT and CDR2 FQNNGV. This CDR3 is 15 amino acids long. Trimming pared 4 bases from V and 4 bases from J, leaving 16 bases between.

At least ten counts were recorded for this clonotype. The chain employs TRBV7-6 and TRBJ1-1, with D perhaps TRBD1 (5 bases). This CDR3 contains 16 residues. V lost 5 bases, J lost 0 bases, and 16 bases lay in between. Germline CDR1 SGHVS, CDR2 FNYEAQ. The CDR3 region has the DNA TGTGCCAGCAGCCCAACCACGACAGCCCTGAACACTGAAGCTTTCTTT. This sequence encodes CASSPTTTALNTEAFF. The complete variable domain, with remaining parts taken from reference TRBV7-6 and TRBJ1-1, reads GAGVSQSPRYKVTKRGQDVALRCDPISGHVSLYWYRQALGQGPEFLTYFNYEAQQDKSGLPNDRFSAERPEGSISTLTIQRTEQRDSAMYRCASSPTTTALNTEAFFGQGTRLTVV.

The rearrangement uses TRBV20-1 and TRBJ1-5, with 8 bases lining up with TRBD1. Trimming removed 6 bases from V and 4 bases from J; junction bases left unmatched: 14. CDR1 is DFQATT and CDR2 is SNEGSKA in the germline V gene (reference sequence). This CDR3 has 16 residues. CDR3 nucleotides: TGCAGTGCGCGAGACCGCACAGGGGGTCATAATCAGCCCCAGCATTTT. It is translated as CSARDRTGGHNQPQHF.

This chain uses TRBV12-3 or TRBV12-4 with TRBJ2-3; TRBD1 is a possible D gene (5 bases). The CDR3 consists of 16 residues. V lost 1 base to trimming and J lost 5 bases, with 16 bases between them. The CDR3 loop reads CASSLVVRAPVDTQYF. The DNA of the CDR3 is TGTGCCAGCAGTTTAGTGGTCAGGGCCCCCGTAGATACGCAGTATTTT.

CDR3 loop: CARLTRGGGLNEQFF. The CDR3 DNA follows: TGTGCCAGACTCACTAGGGGGGGGGGGCTAAATGAGCAGTTCTTC. V usage is TRBV6-1 and J usage is TRBJ2-1, with D tentatively TRBD2 (7 bases). The CDR3 sequence is 15 residues long. Between the trimmed V and J ends, which lost 9 bases and 7 bases, there was a span of 22 bases. CDR1 is MNHNS and CDR2 is SASEGT in the germline V gene.